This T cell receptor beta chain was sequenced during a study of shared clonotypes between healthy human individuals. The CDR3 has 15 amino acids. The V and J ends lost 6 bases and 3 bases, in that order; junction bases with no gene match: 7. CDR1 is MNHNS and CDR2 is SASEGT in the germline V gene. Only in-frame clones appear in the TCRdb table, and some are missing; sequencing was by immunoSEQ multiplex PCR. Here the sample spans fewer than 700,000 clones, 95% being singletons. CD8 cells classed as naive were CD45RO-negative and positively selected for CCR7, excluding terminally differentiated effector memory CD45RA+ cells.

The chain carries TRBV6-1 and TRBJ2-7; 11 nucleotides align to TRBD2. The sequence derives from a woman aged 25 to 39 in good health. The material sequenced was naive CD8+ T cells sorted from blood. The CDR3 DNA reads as TGTGCCAGCAGGCGACCTAGCGGGAGGTACTACGAGCAGTACTTC. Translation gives CASRRPSGRYYEQYF.